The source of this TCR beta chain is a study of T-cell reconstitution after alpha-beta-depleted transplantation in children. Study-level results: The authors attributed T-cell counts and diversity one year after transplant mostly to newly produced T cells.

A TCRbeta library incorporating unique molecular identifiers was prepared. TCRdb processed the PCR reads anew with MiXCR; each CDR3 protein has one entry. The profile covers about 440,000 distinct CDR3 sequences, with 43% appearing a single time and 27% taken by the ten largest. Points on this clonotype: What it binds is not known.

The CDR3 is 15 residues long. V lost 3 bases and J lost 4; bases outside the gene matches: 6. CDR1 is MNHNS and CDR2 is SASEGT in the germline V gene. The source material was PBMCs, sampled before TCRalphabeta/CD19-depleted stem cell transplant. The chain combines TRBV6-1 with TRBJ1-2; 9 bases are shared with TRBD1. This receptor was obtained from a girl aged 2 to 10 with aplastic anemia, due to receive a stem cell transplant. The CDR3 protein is CASSDRTGGVYGYTF. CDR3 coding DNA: TGTGCCAGCAGTGACCGTACAGGGGGCGTCTATGGCTACACCTTC.